This T cell receptor (beta chain) was recovered during a study of blood T cell repertoires in COVID-19. TCRdb keeps only in-frame clones here, not all; method: immunoSEQ multiplex PCR. The sample lists around 86,000 clones; approximately 84% were seen once. Trimming pared 10 bases from V and 5 bases from J, leaving 18 bases between. CDR1 and CDR2 from the germline V gene are MNHEY and SVGAGI. The CDR3 is 14 residues long. Sequenced material: peripheral blood. The chain employs TRBV6-5 and TRBJ2-1; possibly TRBD2 for D (5 bases). The TCR originated in a human donor in a cohort sampled during active COVID-19. The chain's CDR3 is CAIVRSNGNNEQFF. In nucleotides, the CDR3 is TGTGCCATCGTTAGAAGTAACGGGAACAATGAGCAGTTCTTC.